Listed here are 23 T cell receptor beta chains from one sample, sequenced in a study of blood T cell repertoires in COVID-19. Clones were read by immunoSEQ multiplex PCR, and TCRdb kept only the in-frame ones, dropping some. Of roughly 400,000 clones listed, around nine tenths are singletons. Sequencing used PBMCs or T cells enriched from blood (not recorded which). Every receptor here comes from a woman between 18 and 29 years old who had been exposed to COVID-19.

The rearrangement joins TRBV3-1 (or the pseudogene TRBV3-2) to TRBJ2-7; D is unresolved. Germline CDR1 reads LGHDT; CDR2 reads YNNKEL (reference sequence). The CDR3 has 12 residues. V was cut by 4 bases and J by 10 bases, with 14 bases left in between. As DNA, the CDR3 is TGTGCCAGCAGCCGGCTACAGACGGAACAGTACTTC. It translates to CASSRLQTEQYF.

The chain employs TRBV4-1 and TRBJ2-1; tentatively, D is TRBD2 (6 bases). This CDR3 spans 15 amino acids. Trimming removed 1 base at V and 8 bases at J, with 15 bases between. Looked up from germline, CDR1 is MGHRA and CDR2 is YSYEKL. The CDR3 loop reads CASSQGSGPIYEQFF. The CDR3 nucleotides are TGCGCCAGCAGCCAAGGGAGCGGGCCGATCTATGAGCAGTTCTTC.

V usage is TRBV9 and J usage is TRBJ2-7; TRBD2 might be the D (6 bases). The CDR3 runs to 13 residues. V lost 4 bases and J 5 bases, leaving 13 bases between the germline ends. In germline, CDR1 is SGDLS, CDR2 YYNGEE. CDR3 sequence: CASSPPGGHEQYF. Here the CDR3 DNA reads TGTGCCAGCAGCCCTCCCGGGGGTCACGAGCAGTACTTC.

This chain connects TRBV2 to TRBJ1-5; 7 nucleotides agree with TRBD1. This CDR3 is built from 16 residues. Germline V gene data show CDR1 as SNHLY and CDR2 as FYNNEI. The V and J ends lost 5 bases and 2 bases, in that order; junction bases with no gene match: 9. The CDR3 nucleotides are TGTGCCAGCAGTCGGACAGGATTTGGTGGCAATCAGCCCCAGCATTTT. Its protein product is CASSRTGFGGNQPQHF.

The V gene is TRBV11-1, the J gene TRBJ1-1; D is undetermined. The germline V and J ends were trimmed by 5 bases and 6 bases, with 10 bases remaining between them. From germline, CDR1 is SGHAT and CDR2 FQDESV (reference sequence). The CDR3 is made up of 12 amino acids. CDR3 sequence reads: CASSPSQSEAFF. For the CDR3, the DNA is TGTGCCAGCAGCCCAAGTCAGTCTGAAGCTTTCTTT.

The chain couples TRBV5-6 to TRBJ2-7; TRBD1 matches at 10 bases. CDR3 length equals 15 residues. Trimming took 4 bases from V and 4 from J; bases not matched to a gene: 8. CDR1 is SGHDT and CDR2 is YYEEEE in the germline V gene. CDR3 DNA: TGTGCCAGCAGCCCCGGGACAGGGGCAGTGTACGAGCAGTACTTC. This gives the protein CASSPGTGAVYEQYF.

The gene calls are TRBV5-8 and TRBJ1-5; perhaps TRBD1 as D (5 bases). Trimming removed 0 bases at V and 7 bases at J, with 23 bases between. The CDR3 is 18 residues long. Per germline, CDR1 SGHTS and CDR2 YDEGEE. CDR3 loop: CASSLVGRVREAAQPQHF. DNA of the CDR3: TGTGCCAGCAGCTTGGTTGGCAGGGTAAGGGAGGCCGCACAGCCCCAGCATTTT.

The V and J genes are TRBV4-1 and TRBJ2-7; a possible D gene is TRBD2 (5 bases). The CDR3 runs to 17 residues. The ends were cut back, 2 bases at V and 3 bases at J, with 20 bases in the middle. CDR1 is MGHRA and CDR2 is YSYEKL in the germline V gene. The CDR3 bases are TGCGCCAGCAGCCAACCGACTTCCGGGTCTCGGGGCTACGAGCAGTACTTC. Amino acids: CASSQPTSGSRGYEQYF.

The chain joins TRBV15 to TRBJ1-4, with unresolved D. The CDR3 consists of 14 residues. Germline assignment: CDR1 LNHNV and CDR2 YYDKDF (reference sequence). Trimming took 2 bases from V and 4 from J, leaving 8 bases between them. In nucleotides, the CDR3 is TGTGCCACCAGCAGATCGACACTTAATGAAAAACTGTTTTTT. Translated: CATSRSTLNEKLFF. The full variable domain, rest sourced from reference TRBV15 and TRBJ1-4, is DAMVIQNPRYQVTQFGKPVTLSCSQTLNHNVMYWYQQKSSQAPKLLFHYYDKDFNNEADTPDNFQSRRPNTSFCFLDIRSPGLGDTAMYLCATSRSTLNEKLFFGSGTQLSVL.

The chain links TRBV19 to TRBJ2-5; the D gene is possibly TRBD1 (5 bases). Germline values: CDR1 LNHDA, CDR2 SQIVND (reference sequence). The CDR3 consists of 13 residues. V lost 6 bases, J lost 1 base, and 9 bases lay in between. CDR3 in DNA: TGTGCCAGTAGCCAGGGCGGCCAAGAGACCCAGTACTTC. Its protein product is CASSQGGQETQYF.

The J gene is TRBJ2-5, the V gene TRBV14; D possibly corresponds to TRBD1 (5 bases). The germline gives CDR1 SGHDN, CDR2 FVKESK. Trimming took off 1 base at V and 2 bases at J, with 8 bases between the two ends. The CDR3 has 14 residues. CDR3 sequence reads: CASSQVKGQETQYF. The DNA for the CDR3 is TGTGCCAGCAGCCAAGTCAAGGGGCAAGAGACCCAGTACTTC.

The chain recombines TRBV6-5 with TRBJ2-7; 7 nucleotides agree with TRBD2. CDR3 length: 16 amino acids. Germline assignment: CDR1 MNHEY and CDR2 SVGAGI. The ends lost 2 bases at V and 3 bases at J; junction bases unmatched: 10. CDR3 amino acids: CASSYVGGGRGYEQYF. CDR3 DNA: TGTGCCAGCAGTTACGTAGGAGGAGGGAGGGGCTACGAGCAGTACTTC.

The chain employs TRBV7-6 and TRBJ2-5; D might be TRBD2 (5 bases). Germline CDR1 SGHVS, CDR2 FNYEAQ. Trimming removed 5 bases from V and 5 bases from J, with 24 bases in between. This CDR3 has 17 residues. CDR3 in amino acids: CASSQGLLVLNGETQYF. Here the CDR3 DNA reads TGTGCCAGCAGCCAAGGTCTACTAGTTTTGAATGGTGAGACCCAGTACTTC.

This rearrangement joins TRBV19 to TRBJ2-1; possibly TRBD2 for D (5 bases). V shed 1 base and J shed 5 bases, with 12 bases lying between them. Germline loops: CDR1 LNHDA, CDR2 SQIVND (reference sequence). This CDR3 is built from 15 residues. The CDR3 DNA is TGTGCCAGTAGTATAGTCGGGGAAATGGACAATGAGCAGTTCTTC. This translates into CASSIVGEMDNEQFF.

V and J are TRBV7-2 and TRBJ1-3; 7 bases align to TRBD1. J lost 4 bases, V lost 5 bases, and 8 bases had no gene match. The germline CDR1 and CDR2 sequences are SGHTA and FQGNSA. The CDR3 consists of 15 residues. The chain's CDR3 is CASSLLTGTGNTIYF. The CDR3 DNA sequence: TGTGCCAGCAGCCTATTGACAGGGACGGGAAACACCATATATTTT.

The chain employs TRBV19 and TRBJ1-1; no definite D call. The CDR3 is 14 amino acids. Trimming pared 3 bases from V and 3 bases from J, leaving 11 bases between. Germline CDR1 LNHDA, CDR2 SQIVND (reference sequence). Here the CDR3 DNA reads TGTGCCAGTAGTATTGGAGGGTTGGACACTGAAGCTTTCTTT. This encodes CASSIGGLDTEAFF.

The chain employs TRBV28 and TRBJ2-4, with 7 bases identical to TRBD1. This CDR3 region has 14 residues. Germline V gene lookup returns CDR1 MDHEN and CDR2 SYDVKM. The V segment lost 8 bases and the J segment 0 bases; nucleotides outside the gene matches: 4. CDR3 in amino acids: CASDRVGAKNIQYF. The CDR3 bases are TGTGCCAGCGACAGGGTGGGAGCCAAAAACATTCAGTACTTC.

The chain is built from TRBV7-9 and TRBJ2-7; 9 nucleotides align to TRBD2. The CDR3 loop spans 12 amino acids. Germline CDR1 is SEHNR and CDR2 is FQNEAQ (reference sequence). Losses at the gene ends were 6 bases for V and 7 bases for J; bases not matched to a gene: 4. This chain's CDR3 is CASRGLAREQYF. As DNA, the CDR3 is TGTGCCAGCAGAGGACTAGCGCGTGAGCAGTACTTC.

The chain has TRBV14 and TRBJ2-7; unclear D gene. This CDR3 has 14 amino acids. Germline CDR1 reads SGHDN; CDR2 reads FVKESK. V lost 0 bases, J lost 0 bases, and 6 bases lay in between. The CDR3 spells CASSQDLLSYEQYF. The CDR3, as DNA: TGTGCCAGCAGCCAAGATCTACTCTCCTACGAGCAGTACTTC.

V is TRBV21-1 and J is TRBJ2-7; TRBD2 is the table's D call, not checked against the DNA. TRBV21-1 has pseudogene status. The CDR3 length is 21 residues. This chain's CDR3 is CASSKGTQRTSGGIPSYEQYF. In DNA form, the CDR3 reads TGTGCCAGCAGCAAAGGAACCCAACGGACTAGCGGGGGGATCCCATCTTACGAGCAGTACTTC.

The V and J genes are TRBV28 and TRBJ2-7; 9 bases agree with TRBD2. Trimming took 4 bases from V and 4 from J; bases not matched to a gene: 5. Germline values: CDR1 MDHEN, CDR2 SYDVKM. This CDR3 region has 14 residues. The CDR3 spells CASSSSGLAYEQYF. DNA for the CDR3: TGTGCCAGCAGTTCATCGGGACTAGCTTACGAGCAGTACTTC.

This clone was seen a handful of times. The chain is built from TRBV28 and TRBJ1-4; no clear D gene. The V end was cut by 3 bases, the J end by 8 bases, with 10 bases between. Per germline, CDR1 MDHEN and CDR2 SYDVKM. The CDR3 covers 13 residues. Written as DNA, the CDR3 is TGTGCCAGCAGTTTTCCCCCGAGGGAAAAACTGTTTTTT. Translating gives CASSFPPREKLFF.

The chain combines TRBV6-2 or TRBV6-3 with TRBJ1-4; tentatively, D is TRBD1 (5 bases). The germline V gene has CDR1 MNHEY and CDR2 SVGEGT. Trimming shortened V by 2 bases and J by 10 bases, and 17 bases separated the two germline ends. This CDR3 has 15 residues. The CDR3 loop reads CASSYPSFSGGKLFF. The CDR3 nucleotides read TGTGCCAGCAGTTACCCCTCGTTCTCCGGGGGAAAACTGTTTTTT.